This TCR beta chain was sequenced for a study of graft-versus-host responses after intestinal transplantation. Overall study context: Every recipient underwent anti-thymocyte globulin induction, then tacrolimus and steroids for three to four years. Study outcomes and limitations: GvH clones were found in recipient marrow; some appeared first in ileum or blood. Early post-transplant HvG declines showed an association with peak circulating GvH clone levels.

TCRdb keeps only in-frame clones here, not all; method: immunoSEQ multiplex PCR. The data contain about 88,000 clones, under 90% of them seen just once; the ten biggest clones take up approximately 0.11%. This clone occurred a few times. Its antigen remains unknown. The input for sequencing was unstimulated CD4+ T cells sorted from spleen or lymph node cells, taken before intestinal transplant. The origin of this receptor is a human donor who received an intestinal transplant.

CDR3 protein: CASRKGQGSYEQYF. CDR3 DNA sequence: TGTGCCAGCAGAAAGGGACAGGGATCCTACGAGCAGTACTTC. This chain uses TRBV6-5 with TRBJ2-7, with 9 bases lining up with TRBD1. The CDR3 has 14 amino acids. Germline V gene lookup returns CDR1 MNHEY and CDR2 SVGAGI. After removal of 6 bases from V and 1 base from J, the junction contained 4 bases not matched to a gene.